Following are 28 T cell receptor beta chains from one sample sequenced in a study of blood T cells in healthy people across ages. The authors ran a second PCR of about 6 to 12 cycles using a sample-barcoded 5' primer and a J-beta primer mix. TCRdb used MiXCR to reprocess the 5' RACE reads, holding one entry per CDR3 protein. The sample shows 1.8 million or so distinct CDR3 sequences, approximately 39% of them seen only once. The sample was blood. Source of these receptors: a human donor in good health.

The rearrangement uses TRBV4-3 and TRBJ2-1; TRBD2 matches at 11 bases. The V and J ends lost 3 bases and 10 bases, in that order; junction bases with no gene match: 8. Germline V lookup: CDR1 LGHNA, CDR2 YSLEER. The CDR3 runs to 15 residues. The CDR3 loop is CASSQDIAGGREQFF. CDR3 nucleotides: TGCGCCAGCAGCCAGGATATAGCGGGGGGGCGAGAGCAGTTCTTC.

CDR3: CASSPGQGALHF. The DNA for the CDR3 is TGTGCCAGCAGTCCTGGGCAGGGAGCCCTCCACTTT. The chain links TRBV12-3 or TRBV12-4 to TRBJ1-6; the D gene is possibly TRBD1 (5 bases). This CDR3 contains 12 residues. V lost 5 bases and J lost 14, with 13 bases in between.

This clonotype was recorded a few times. This rearrangement joins TRBV4-1 to TRBJ2-3; TRBD2 matches at 8 bases. The germline CDR1 and CDR2 sequences are MGHRA and YSYEKL. Trimming took 2 bases from V and 1 from J; bases not matched to a gene: 5. CDR3 length equals 16 residues. The CDR3 sequence is CASSQSTSGGTDTQYF. CDR3 nucleotides: TGCGCCAGCAGCCAATCTACTAGCGGAGGCACAGATACGCAGTATTTT.

This clonotype was found a few times. V and J are TRBV6-1 and TRBJ1-1, with a weak D call TRBD1 (5 bases). Trimming stripped 8 bases from V and 5 bases from J, with 15 bases between. This CDR3 is built from 13 residues. In germline, CDR1 is MNHNS, CDR2 SASEGT. The DNA of the CDR3 is TGTGCCAGCGGACCGCTAGGGGTAACTGAAGCTTTCTTT. Amino acid sequence: CASGPLGVTEAFF.

There are a few counts of this clonotype. The rearrangement links TRBV12-3 or TRBV12-4 to TRBJ2-4; TRBD2 might be the D (7 bases). The assigned J gene may be wrong: the sequence end matches TRBJ2-7 better. The CDR3 has 16 amino acids. The CDR3 spells CASSLWSGGGGYEQYF. DNA of the CDR3: TGTGCCAGCAGTTTATGGTCCGGGGGAGGGGGGTACGAGCAGTACTTC.

This clonotype was seen a few times. The J gene is TRBJ2-5, the V gene TRBV7-9, with a weak D call TRBD2 (5 bases). The J call could be wrong; TRBJ2-3 is a better fit for the DNA end. The germline CDR1 and CDR2 sequences are SEHNR and FQNEAQ (reference sequence). The length of the CDR3 is 13 residues. For the CDR3, the DNA is TGTGCCAGCAGCTTATTCGGGGTCGAGACGCAGTATTTT. Translating gives CASSLFGVETQYF.

V usage is TRBV20-1 and J usage is TRBJ2-7; D is unclear. Per germline, CDR1 DFQATT and CDR2 SNEGSKA (reference sequence). The V gene lost 1 base and the J gene lost 1 base, with 8 bases spanning the gap. CDR3 length equals 13 residues. This CDR3 reads CSARAAESYEQYF. CDR3 in DNA: TGCAGTGCTAGAGCAGCCGAGTCCTACGAGCAGTACTTC.

This chain uses TRBV18 with TRBJ1-2, with D unclear. The CDR3 sequence is 17 residues long. Germline values: CDR1 KGHSH, CDR2 LQKENI. The V and J ends lost 0 bases and 3 bases respectively, with 17 bases between them. The CDR3 loop is CASSPPSRRSPDYGYTF. The DNA for the CDR3 is TGTGCCAGCTCACCACCGAGTCGAAGATCGCCCGACTATGGCTACACCTTC.

V usage is TRBV6-1 and J usage is TRBJ2-3, with D unclear. The CDR3 sequence is 15 residues long. Trimming pared 5 bases from V and 4 bases from J, leaving 16 bases between. The germline CDR1 and CDR2 sequences are MNHNS and SASEGT. The CDR3 sequence is CASSTAPNGADTQYF. DNA for the CDR3: TGTGCCAGCAGTACTGCCCCGAACGGTGCAGATACGCAGTATTTT.

V usage is TRBV10-3 and J usage is TRBJ2-3, with 7 bases matching TRBD2. This CDR3 has 14 residues. The germline gives CDR1 ENHRY, CDR2 SYGVKD. V gave up 4 bases and J gave up 6 bases; unmatched junction bases: 7. CDR3 amino acids: CAISVAGVVDTQYF. Written as DNA, the CDR3 is TGTGCCATCAGTGTTGCGGGGGTCGTCGATACGCAGTATTTT.

This clonotype was detected a few times. The chain links TRBV7-3 to TRBJ1-1; TRBD1 matches 8 bases. Germline V gene sequence: CDR1 SGHTA, CDR2 FQGTGA. The ends lost 5 bases at V and 11 bases at J; junction bases unmatched: 10. The CDR3 has 13 amino acids. The CDR3 region is CASSATGEDLAFF. CDR3 in DNA: TGTGCCAGCAGCGCGACAGGGGAGGATTTGGCTTTCTTT.

The table lists this clonotype with a few counts. The chain recombines TRBV10-3 with TRBJ2-1; 7 bases match TRBD1. This CDR3 is 13 amino acids long. The germline V gene encodes CDR1 ENHRY and CDR2 SYGVKD. After removal of 10 bases from V and 4 bases from J, the junction contained 7 bases not matched to a gene. CDR3 region: CATGGPGYNEQFF. The CDR3 DNA reads TGTGCCACAGGGGGTCCGGGGTACAATGAGCAGTTCTTC.

J is TRBJ2-1 and V is TRBV10-3; weak D call: TRBD2 (7 bases). The germline V and J ends were trimmed by 7 bases and 5 bases, with 15 bases remaining between them. CDR3 length: 14 residues. Germline V lookup: CDR1 ENHRY, CDR2 SYGVKD. The CDR3 loop is CAINPGAGDNEQFF. The CDR3 coding sequence is TGTGCCATCAATCCGGGGGCGGGAGACAATGAGCAGTTCTTC.

This clonotype was seen once. CDR3 DNA: TGTGCCAGTCACCGGGGGGCTGGGGGGACAGATACGCAGTATTTT. Translating it yields CASHRGAGGTDTQYF. The rearrangement links TRBV6-5 to TRBJ2-3; a possible D gene is TRBD2 (7 bases). CDR1 and CDR2 from the germline V gene are MNHEY and SVGAGI. Trimming took 9 bases from V and 3 from J, leaving 19 bases between them. This CDR3 has 15 residues.

This clonotype was seen a few times. The chain couples TRBV2 to TRBJ2-6, with D unclear. CDR1 and CDR2 (germline): SNHLY, FYNNEI. The V end was cut by 6 bases, the J end by 0 bases, with 18 bases between. The CDR3 consists of 18 residues. CDR3 nucleotides: TGTGCCAGCAGAGCTTCCCGGGTAGCTTCCTCTGGGGCCAACGTCCTGACTTTC. Residues: CASRASRVASSGANVLTF.

V gene TRBV5-4 combines with J gene TRBJ2-2; D ambiguous. The CDR3 covers 13 residues. V dropped 1 base and J dropped 7 bases, with 8 bases sitting between them. From germline, CDR1 is SGHNT and CDR2 YYREEE (reference sequence). The CDR3 sequence: CASSLRGSGELFF. CDR3 in DNA: TGTGCCAGCAGCTTGAGAGGCAGCGGGGAGCTGTTTTTT.

This clonotype occurred many times. V gene TRBV5-5 combines with J gene TRBJ2-4; D might be TRBD2 (5 bases). The V end was cut by 4 bases, the J end by 0 bases, with 11 bases between. CDR3 length: 15 residues. Germline CDR1 SGHKS, CDR2 YYEKEE (reference sequence). The CDR3 DNA reads as TGTGCCAGCAGCCCGCCGAGGGCAGCCAAAAACATTCAGTACTTC. Its protein product is CASSPPRAAKNIQYF. Filled out from reference TRBV5-5 and TRBJ2-4, the complete variable domain reads DAGVTQSPTHLIKTRGQQVTLRCSPISGHKSVSWYQQVLGQGPQFIFQYYEKEERGRGNFPDRFSARQFPNYSSELNVNALLLGDSALYLCASSPPRAAKNIQYFGAGTRLSVL.

This clonotype has just a few counts. The V gene is TRBV7-2, the J gene TRBJ2-4; D unclear. There are 15 residues in the CDR3. Trimming stripped 1 base from V and 7 bases from J, with 14 bases between. Germline V gene data show CDR1 as SGHTA and CDR2 as FQGNSA. The CDR3 loop is CASSLGLNVGNIQYF. CDR3 nucleotides: TGTGCCAGCAGCTTAGGGTTGAACGTAGGGAACATTCAGTACTTC.

The rearrangement joins TRBV29-1 to TRBJ2-7; no reliable D call. V gave up 1 base and J gave up 2 bases, with 9 bases separating them. The CDR3 is 13 amino acids. Per the germline V gene, CDR1 is SQVTM and CDR2 is ANQGSEA. CDR3 nucleotide sequence: TGCAGCGTTGAAGGGCTTACTACCTACGAGCAGTACTTC. Protein product: CSVEGLTTYEQYF.

This clonotype was observed a handful of times. The chain is built from TRBV4-2 and TRBJ2-1; possible D gene TRBD2, 5 bases. The CDR3 is 14 amino acids. With 0 bases removed from V and 9 bases from J, the gap between germline ends came to 12 bases. Germline V gene sequence: CDR1 LGHNA, CDR2 YNFKEQ. The CDR3 protein is CASSQDRIGGEQFF. CDR3 DNA: TGTGCCAGCAGCCAAGATAGGATTGGAGGTGAGCAGTTCTTC.

This clonotype was picked up a small number of times. The rearrangement uses TRBV19 and TRBJ2-7; 8 bases fit TRBD2. V shed 1 base, J shed 5 bases, and the junction held 4 bases outside the gene matches. The CDR3 extends over 14 amino acids. CDR1 is LNHDA and CDR2 is SQIVND in the germline V gene (reference sequence). For the CDR3, the DNA is TGTGCCAGTAGTATAGGAAGCGGGGGTCACGAGCAGTACTTC. Its protein product is CASSIGSGGHEQYF.

The rearrangement links TRBV29-1 to TRBJ1-4; 8 nucleotides agree with TRBD1. Losses at the gene ends were 2 bases for V and 3 bases for J; bases not matched to a gene: 2. In germline, CDR1 is SQVTM, CDR2 ANQGSEA. CDR3 length: 14 residues. CDR3 sequence reads: CSVEPTGANEKLFF. Written as DNA, the CDR3 is TGCAGCGTTGAACCGACAGGGGCTAATGAAAAACTGTTTTTT.

This sequence joins TRBV25-1 and TRBJ2-7; D is unclear. V was shortened by 8 bases and J by 4 bases, with 15 bases between the two germline ends. CDR3 length: 13 amino acids. Per the germline V gene, CDR1 is MGHDK and CDR2 is SYGVNS. CDR3 loop: CASQDGGVYEQYF. The CDR3 DNA reads TGTGCCAGCCAGGACGGTGGAGTGTACGAGCAGTACTTC.

The chain is built from TRBV7-2 and TRBJ2-2, with D perhaps matching TRBD1 (5 bases). The CDR3 runs to 14 residues. The germline gives CDR1 SGHTA, CDR2 FQGNSA. Deletions cut 8 bases from V and 6 bases from J, with 16 bases between. CDR3 in DNA: TGTGCCAGCGCTCAAGGGGCGGACGCCGGGGAGCTGTTTTTT. Its protein product is CASAQGADAGELFF. The full variable domain, rest sourced from reference TRBV7-2 and TRBJ2-2, is GAGVSQSPSNKVTEKGKDVELRCDPISGHTALYWYRQSLGQGLEFLIYFQGNSAPDKSGLPSDRFSAERTGGSVSTLTIQRTQQEDSAVYLCASAQGADAGELFFGEGSRLTVL.

The J gene is TRBJ2-7, the V gene TRBV20-1, with 8 bases fitting TRBD2. The germline V gene has CDR1 DFQATT and CDR2 SNEGSKA (reference sequence). Trimming cost V 6 bases and J 6 bases; bases outside gene matches: 7. The CDR3 has 12 amino acids. CDR3 in DNA: TGCAGTGCACGCCGTGCGGGGGGCGAGCAGTACTTC. Amino acid sequence: CSARRAGGEQYF.

This clonotype has a handful of counts. The rearrangement uses TRBV11-2 and TRBJ2-7; 7 bases are shared with TRBD2. The germline CDR1 and CDR2 sequences are SGHAT and FQNNGV. The V gene end was trimmed by 4 bases and the J gene end by 6 bases; junction bases not matched to a gene: 12. CDR3 length: 15 amino acids. The chain's CDR3 is CASSSGGSHRGEQYF. DNA for the CDR3: TGTGCCAGCAGCTCCGGGGGGTCCCACCGGGGCGAGCAGTACTTC.

The V and J genes are TRBV7-3 and TRBJ2-3; 9 nucleotides line up with TRBD2. CDR1 SGHTA and CDR2 FQGTGA come from the germline V gene. The CDR3 is made up of 13 amino acids. Germline trimming cut 3 bases from V and 14 bases from J; bases unmatched to any gene: 9. CDR3 coding DNA: TGTGCCAGCAGCTTTTCTAGCGGGGATAACTTGTATTTT. The encoded protein is CASSFSSGDNLYF.

A few counts support this clonotype. The chain has TRBV29-1 and TRBJ2-3, with TRBD1 as a possible D gene (6 bases). Germline V gene sequence: CDR1 SQVTM, CDR2 ANQGSEA. This CDR3 is 13 amino acids long. V was shortened by 8 bases and J by 4 bases, with 16 bases between the two germline ends. The CDR3 loop is CSSSQGYADTQYF. Here the CDR3 DNA reads TGCAGCTCTTCACAGGGTTATGCAGATACGCAGTATTTT.